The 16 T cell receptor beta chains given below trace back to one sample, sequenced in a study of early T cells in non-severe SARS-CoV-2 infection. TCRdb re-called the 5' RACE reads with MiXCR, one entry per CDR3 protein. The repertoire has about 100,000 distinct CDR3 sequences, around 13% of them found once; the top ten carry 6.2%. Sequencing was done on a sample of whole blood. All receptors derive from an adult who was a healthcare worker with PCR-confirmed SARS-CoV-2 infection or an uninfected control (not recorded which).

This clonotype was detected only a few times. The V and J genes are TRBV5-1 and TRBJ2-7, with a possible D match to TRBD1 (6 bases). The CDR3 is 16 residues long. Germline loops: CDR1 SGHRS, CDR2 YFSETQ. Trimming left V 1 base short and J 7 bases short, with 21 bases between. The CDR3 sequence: CASSLLMTGPPGEQYF. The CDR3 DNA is TGCGCCAGCAGCTTGTTGATGACAGGTCCCCCAGGGGAGCAGTACTTC.

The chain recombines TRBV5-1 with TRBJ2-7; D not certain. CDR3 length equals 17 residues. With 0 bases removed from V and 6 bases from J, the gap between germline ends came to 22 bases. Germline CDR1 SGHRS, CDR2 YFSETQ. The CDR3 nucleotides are TGCGCCAGCAGCTTGGTCGAGTCGTGGACCGATCGCCTCGAGCAGTACTTC. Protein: CASSLVESWTDRLEQYF.

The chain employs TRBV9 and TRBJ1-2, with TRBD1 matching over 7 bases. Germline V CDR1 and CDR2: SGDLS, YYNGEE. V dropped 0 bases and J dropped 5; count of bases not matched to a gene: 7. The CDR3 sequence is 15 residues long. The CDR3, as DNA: TGTGCCAGCAGCGTAGGCCAGGGGGGAAAATATGGCTACACCTTC. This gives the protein CASSVGQGGKYGYTF.

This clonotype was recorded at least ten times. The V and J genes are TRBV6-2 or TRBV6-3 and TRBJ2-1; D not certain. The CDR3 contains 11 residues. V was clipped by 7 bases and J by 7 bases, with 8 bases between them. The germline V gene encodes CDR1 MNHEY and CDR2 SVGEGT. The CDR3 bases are TGTGCCAGCACTTTTCGGAATGAGCAGTTCTTC. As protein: CASTFRNEQFF.

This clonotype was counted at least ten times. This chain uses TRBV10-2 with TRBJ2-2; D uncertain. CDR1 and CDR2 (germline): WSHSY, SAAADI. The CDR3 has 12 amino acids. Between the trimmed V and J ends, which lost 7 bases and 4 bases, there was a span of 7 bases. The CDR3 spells CASTVATGELFF. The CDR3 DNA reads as TGCGCCAGCACGGTAGCCACCGGGGAGCTGTTTTTT.

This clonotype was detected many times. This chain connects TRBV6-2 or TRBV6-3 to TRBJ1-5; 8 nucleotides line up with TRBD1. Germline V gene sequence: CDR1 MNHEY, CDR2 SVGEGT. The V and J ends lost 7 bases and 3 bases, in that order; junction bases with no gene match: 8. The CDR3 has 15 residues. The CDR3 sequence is CASTETGENNQPQHF. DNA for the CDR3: TGTGCCAGCACCGAGACAGGGGAGAACAATCAGCCCCAGCATTTT.

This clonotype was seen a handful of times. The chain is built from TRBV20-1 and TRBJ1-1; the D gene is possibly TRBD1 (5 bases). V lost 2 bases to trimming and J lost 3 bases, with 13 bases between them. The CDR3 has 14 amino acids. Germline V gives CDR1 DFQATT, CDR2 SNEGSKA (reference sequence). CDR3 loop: CSARSGGKDTEAFF. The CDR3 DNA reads TGCAGTGCTAGATCCGGGGGGAAGGACACTGAAGCTTTCTTT.

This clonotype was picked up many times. The CDR3 protein is CSAKALPRTGTSGTSNEQFF. The CDR3 DNA reads TGCAGTGCTAAAGCACTTCCGCGCACGGGGACTAGCGGAACTTCCAATGAGCAGTTCTTC. This chain uses TRBV20-1 with TRBJ2-1; 11 bases fit TRBD2. The germline V gene has CDR1 DFQATT and CDR2 SNEGSKA (reference sequence). This CDR3 is 20 amino acids long. The trim removed 4 bases at V and 6 bases at J, leaving 23 bases unmatched.

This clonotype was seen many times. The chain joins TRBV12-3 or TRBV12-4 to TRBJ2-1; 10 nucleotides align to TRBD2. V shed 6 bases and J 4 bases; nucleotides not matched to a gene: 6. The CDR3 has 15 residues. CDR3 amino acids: CASRPGLARYNEQFF. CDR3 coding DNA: TGTGCCAGCAGACCGGGACTAGCGAGGTACAATGAGCAGTTCTTC.

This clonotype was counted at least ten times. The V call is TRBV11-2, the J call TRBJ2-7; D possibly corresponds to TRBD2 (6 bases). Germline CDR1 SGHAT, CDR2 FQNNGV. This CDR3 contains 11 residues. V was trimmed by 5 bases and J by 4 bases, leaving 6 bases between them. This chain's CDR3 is CASSRGYEQYF. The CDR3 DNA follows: TGTGCCAGCAGCCGGGGGTACGAGCAGTACTTC.

In nucleotides, the CDR3 is TGTGCCAGCAGCTTAGCCCCCCCCGGCCCAGGGGCCGGCTCTGGGGCCAACGTCCTGACTTTC. As protein: CASSLAPPGPGAGSGANVLTF. This chain links TRBV11-2 with TRBJ2-6; TRBD1 is a possible D gene (6 bases). Trimming stripped 1 base from V and 0 bases from J, with 22 bases between. Germline V CDR1 and CDR2: SGHAT, FQNNGV. The CDR3 is made up of 21 amino acids. Looking up the rest from reference TRBV11-2 and TRBJ2-6 gives the full variable domain: EAGVAQSPRYKIIEKRQSVAFWCNPISGHATLYWYQQILGQGPKLLIQFQNNGVVDDSQLPKDRFSAERLKGVDSTLKIQPAKLEDSAVYLCASSLAPPGPGAGSGANVLTFGAGSRLTVL.

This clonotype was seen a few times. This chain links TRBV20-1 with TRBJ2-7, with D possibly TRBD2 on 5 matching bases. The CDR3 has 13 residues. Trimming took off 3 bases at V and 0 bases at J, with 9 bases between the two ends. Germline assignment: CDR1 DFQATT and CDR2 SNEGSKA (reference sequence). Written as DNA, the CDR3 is TGCAGTGCTAGGGCCGGAGGCTCCTACGAGCAGTACTTC. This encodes CSARAGGSYEQYF.

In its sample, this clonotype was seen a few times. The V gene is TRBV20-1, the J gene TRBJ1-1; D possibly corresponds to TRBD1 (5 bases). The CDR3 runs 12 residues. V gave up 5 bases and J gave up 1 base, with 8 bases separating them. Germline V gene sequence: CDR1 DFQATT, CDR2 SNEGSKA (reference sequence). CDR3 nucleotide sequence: TGCAGTGCTCCAAGGGGGAACACTGAAGCTTTCTTT. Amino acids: CSAPRGNTEAFF.

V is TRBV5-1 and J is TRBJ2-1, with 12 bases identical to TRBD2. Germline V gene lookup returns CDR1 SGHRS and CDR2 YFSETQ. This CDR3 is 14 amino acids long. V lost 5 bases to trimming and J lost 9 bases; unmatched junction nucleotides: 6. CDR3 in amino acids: CASRRTSGNIEQFF. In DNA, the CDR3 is TGCGCCAGCAGGAGGACTAGCGGGAATATTGAGCAGTTCTTC. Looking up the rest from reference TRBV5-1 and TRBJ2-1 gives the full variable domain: KAGVTQTPRYLIKTRGQQVTLSCSPISGHRSVSWYQQTPGQGLQFLFEYFSETQRNKGNFPGRFSGRQFSNSRSEMNVSTLELGDSALYLCASRRTSGNIEQFFGPGTRLTVL.

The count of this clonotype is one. This CDR3 is CSASGSGDTQYF. The CDR3 nucleotides read TGCAGTGCTAGTGGGAGTGGGGATACGCAGTATTTT. This chain joins TRBV20-1 and TRBJ2-3, with D possibly matching TRBD2 (5 bases). Germline-derived CDR1 and CDR2 are DFQATT and SNEGSKA (reference sequence). The V end lost 3 bases, the J end lost 6 bases, and 10 bases lay between the germline ends. The CDR3 extends over 12 amino acids.

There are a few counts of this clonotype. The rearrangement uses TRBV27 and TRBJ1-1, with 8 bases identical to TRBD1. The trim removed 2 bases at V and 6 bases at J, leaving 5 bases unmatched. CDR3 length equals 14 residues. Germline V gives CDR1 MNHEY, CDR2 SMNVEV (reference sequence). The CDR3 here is CASSLATGDSEAFF. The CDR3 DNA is TGTGCCAGCAGTTTAGCGACAGGGGACTCTGAAGCTTTCTTT.